These 23 T cell receptor beta chains were all obtained from the same sample, sequenced in a study of Tregs in tolerant kidney transplant recipients. Profiling relied on immunoSEQ multiplex PCR, and the TCRdb table lists in-frame clones only, not all of them. The data show 68,000 or so clones, less than 90% seen once. The source material was CD4+ T cells from blood. The receptors derive from a human donor in good health.

J is TRBJ1-2 and V is TRBV4-1; D unresolved. This CDR3 region has 14 residues. Germline V gives CDR1 MGHRA, CDR2 YSYEKL. The germline V and J ends were trimmed by 4 bases and 5 bases, with 14 bases remaining between them. The CDR3: CASSPPRVRYGYTF. CDR3 in DNA: TGCGCCAGCAGCCCACCTAGGGTCCGGTATGGCTACACCTTC.

The rearrangement uses TRBV13 and TRBJ2-3; 14 positions agree with TRBD2. CDR3 size: 17 residues. CDR1 is PRHDT and CDR2 is FYEKMQ in the germline V gene (reference sequence). V lost 4 bases and J lost 8; bases outside the gene matches: 11. CDR3: CASSSRGLAGVQVTQYF. In nucleotides, the CDR3 is TGTGCCAGCAGCTCAAGGGGACTAGCGGGGGTCCAGGTTACGCAGTATTTT.

This CDR3 is CASSQEPSGSPPGYF. The CDR3, as DNA: TGTGCCAGCAGCCAAGAGCCTAGCGGGAGCCCACCGGGGTATTTT. The chain joins TRBV4-2 to TRBJ2-3; 10 nucleotides agree with TRBD2. The CDR3 spans 15 residues. Germline values: CDR1 LGHNA, CDR2 YNFKEQ. J lost 14 bases, V lost 0 bases, and 11 bases had no gene match.

The chain employs TRBV28 and TRBJ2-1; TRBD2 might be the D (6 bases). CDR1 MDHEN and CDR2 SYDVKM come from the germline V gene. V was pared by 5 bases and J by 6 bases, with 14 bases between. The length of the CDR3 is 14 residues. The chain's CDR3 is CASSPPGDANEQFF. The CDR3 DNA reads as TGTGCCAGCAGTCCCCCGGGGGACGCCAATGAGCAGTTCTTC.

The chain couples TRBV7-3 to TRBJ2-6; D unclear. Germline CDR1 SGHTA, CDR2 FQGTGA. The CDR3 length is 17 residues. Trimming shortened V by 5 bases and J by 0 bases, and 14 bases separated the two germline ends. CDR3 sequence (DNA): TGTGCCAGCAGCCCCCCTTCAGCTGGCTCTGGGGCCAACGTCCTGACTTTC. As protein: CASSPPSAGSGANVLTF.

This sequence joins TRBV18 and TRBJ2-1, with D possibly being TRBD1 or TRBD2 (5 bases each). Trimming left V 3 bases short and J 6 bases short, with 15 bases between. Germline lookup yields CDR1 KGHSH and CDR2 LQKENI. CDR3 length: 15 residues. The CDR3 here is CASSPSVGTFNEQFF. The CDR3 DNA sequence: TGTGCCAGCTCACCGTCGGTGGGGACCTTCAATGAGCAGTTCTTC.

The rearrangement uses TRBV18 and TRBJ1-3; D is ambiguous. V was trimmed by 6 bases and J by 0 bases, leaving 15 bases between them. Per germline, CDR1 KGHSH and CDR2 LQKENI. The CDR3 totals 16 residues. The CDR3 DNA reads TGTGCCAGCTCCCAGGCACAGCCAAACTCTGGAAACACCATATATTTT. Its translation is CASSQAQPNSGNTIYF.

The chain carries TRBV6-5 and TRBJ1-1; D not certain. CDR3 size: 14 residues. The V and J ends lost 5 bases and 6 bases respectively, with 16 bases between them. Germline V gives CDR1 MNHEY, CDR2 SVGAGI. The CDR3 sequence: CASSDLLTPSEAFF. DNA for the CDR3: TGTGCCAGCAGTGACCTCTTGACACCCTCTGAAGCTTTCTTT.

The gene calls are TRBV29-1 and TRBJ1-4, with 12 bases lining up with TRBD1. The CDR3 consists of 14 residues. V trimming: 6 bases; J trimming: 7 bases; junction bases outside the gene matches: 6. Germline CDR1 reads SQVTM; CDR2 reads ANQGSEA. CDR3 coding DNA: TGCAGCGTGGGGACAGGGGGCGCATCTGAAAAACTGTTTTTT. Translated: CSVGTGGASEKLFF. Together with reference TRBV29-1 and TRBJ1-4, the CDR3 gives the full variable domain: SAVISQKPSRDICQRGTSLTIQCQVDSQVTMMFWYRQQPGQSLTLIATANQGSEATYESGFVIDKFPISRPNLTFSTLTVSNMSPEDSSIYLCSVGTGGASEKLFFGSGTQLSVL.

The V and J genes are TRBV5-4 and TRBJ2-4, with D possibly called TRBD1 or TRBD2 (5 bases each). Germline V gives CDR1 SGHNT, CDR2 YYREEE (reference sequence). Trimming pared 0 bases from V and 5 bases from J, leaving 6 bases between. The CDR3 spans 13 residues. The CDR3 region is CASSLVGENIQYF. Here the CDR3 DNA reads TGTGCCAGCAGCTTGGTGGGGGAAAACATTCAGTACTTC. Full variable domain (missing parts from reference TRBV5-4 and TRBJ2-4): ETGVTQSPTHLIKTRGQQVTLRCSSQSGHNTVSWYQQALGQGPQFIFQYYREEENGRGNFPPRFSGLQFPNYSSELNVNALELDDSALYLCASSLVGENIQYFGAGTRLSVL.

This clone occurred a few times. The chain combines TRBV12-5 with TRBJ2-3; TRBD1 aligns across 7 bases. The CDR3 spans 13 residues. Per germline, CDR1 LGHNT and CDR2 FRNRAP. Trimming cost V 3 bases and J 4 bases; bases outside gene matches: 1. The CDR3 DNA reads as TGTGCTAGTGGTTTCCAGGGGGCAGATACGCAGTATTTT. This encodes CASGFQGADTQYF.

The chain has TRBV7-3 and TRBJ2-2; no clear D. V was pared by 4 bases and J by 0 bases, with 15 bases between. The CDR3 spans 17 residues. CDR1 SGHTA and CDR2 FQGTGA come from the germline V gene. DNA of the CDR3: TGTGCCAGCAGCTCCCATGGGGTTACCGCGAACACCGGGGAGCTGTTTTTT. This codes for CASSSHGVTANTGELFF.

The chain carries TRBV6-1 and TRBJ1-1; no clear D. Germline loops: CDR1 MNHNS, CDR2 SASEGT. The CDR3 consists of 13 residues. V was shortened by 3 bases and J by 4 bases, with 9 bases between the two germline ends. DNA of the CDR3: TGTGCCAGCAGTGACCGAATGGGCACTGAAGCTTTCTTT. It yields the protein CASSDRMGTEAFF.

The V and J genes are TRBV27 and TRBJ1-1; possibly TRBD1 for D (6 bases). Trimming pared 5 bases from V and 4 bases from J, leaving 14 bases between. This CDR3 contains 14 residues. Germline values: CDR1 MNHEY, CDR2 SMNVEV (reference sequence). CDR3 protein: CASSRGDGGTEAFF. The CDR3 DNA reads as TGTGCCAGCAGTAGGGGGGACGGCGGCACTGAAGCTTTCTTT.

The rearrangement joins TRBV6-4 to TRBJ1-6; D remains ambiguous. Deletions cut 5 bases from V and 0 bases from J, with 8 bases between. This CDR3 region has 15 residues. Germline CDR1 MRHNA, CDR2 SNTAGT. CDR3 bases: TGTGCCAGCAGTCCCGATAGCTCCTATAATTCACCCCTCCACTTT. It is translated as CASSPDSSYNSPLHF.

This clone is a singleton in its sample. The V and J genes are TRBV29-1 and TRBJ2-7; D call uncertain. Germline assignment: CDR1 SQVTM and CDR2 ANQGSEA. The CDR3 totals 12 residues. Trimming pared 4 bases from V and 3 bases from J, leaving 10 bases between. CDR3 DNA sequence: TGCAGCGTTGGCGACGGCAACTACGAGCAGTACTTC. It encodes CSVGDGNYEQYF.

DNA of the CDR3: TGTGCCAGCAGCTTAAGTCGGCTAGCGGGAGGCCTCTCCTACGAGCAGTACTTC. Its translation: CASSLSRLAGGLSYEQYF. The rearrangement joins TRBV7-8 to TRBJ2-7, with 11 positions matching TRBD2. Losses at the gene ends were 2 bases for V and 0 bases for J; bases not matched to a gene: 9. The CDR3 loop spans 18 amino acids. Looked up from germline, CDR1 is SGHVS and CDR2 is FQNEAQ.

In its sample, this clone was seen once. The chain has TRBV4-2 and TRBJ2-1; D is undetermined. This CDR3 is built from 14 residues. Germline CDR1 reads LGHNA; CDR2 reads YNFKEQ. V lost 0 bases and J lost 10, with 13 bases in between. As DNA, the CDR3 is TGTGCCAGCAGCCAAGATAAAGGGATGGGCGAGCAGTTCTTC. Translation gives CASSQDKGMGEQFF.

This chain joins TRBV12-5 and TRBJ2-7; the match to TRBD1 covers 7 bases. The trim removed 0 bases at V and 6 bases at J, leaving 11 bases unmatched. CDR3 length: 16 amino acids. Germline CDR1 is LGHNT and CDR2 is FRNRAP. The CDR3: CASGLVLVGQVSEQYF. Written as DNA, the CDR3 is TGTGCTAGTGGTTTGGTACTCGTTGGACAGGTCTCCGAGCAGTACTTC.

The rearrangement uses TRBV15 and TRBJ1-1, with D possibly TRBD1 on 6 matching bases. Trimming removed 3 bases at V and 5 bases at J, with 13 bases between. This CDR3 is built from 14 residues. Germline V gene sequence: CDR1 LNHNV, CDR2 YYDKDF (reference sequence). The CDR3 loop reads CATSREQGKTEAFF. The CDR3 bases are TGTGCCACCAGCAGGGAACAGGGAAAAACTGAAGCTTTCTTT. Full variable domain (remainder filled in from reference TRBV15 and TRBJ1-1): DAMVIQNPRYQVTQFGKPVTLSCSQTLNHNVMYWYQQKSSQAPKLLFHYYDKDFNNEADTPDNFQSRRPNTSFCFLDIRSPGLGDTAMYLCATSREQGKTEAFFGQGTRLTVV.

The chain combines TRBV20-1 with TRBJ2-1; the D gene could be TRBD1 or TRBD2 (5 bases each). The CDR3 runs 11 residues. Germline values: CDR1 DFQATT, CDR2 SNEGSKA (reference sequence). CDR3 region: CKGRNYNEQFF. The DNA of the CDR3 is TGCAAGGGACGGAATTACAATGAGCAGTTCTTC.

The chain combines TRBV19 with TRBJ1-2; 9 bases match TRBD1. This CDR3 spans 15 amino acids. Trimming at V came to 1 base and at J to 8 bases, leaving 8 bases not matched to a gene. Germline V gives CDR1 LNHDA, CDR2 SQIVND (reference sequence). The CDR3 loop reads CASSIAHRGLGGYTF. DNA for the CDR3: TGTGCCAGTAGTATAGCCCACAGGGGGCTGGGGGGCTACACCTTC.

V usage is TRBV27 and J usage is TRBJ2-5; D might be TRBD2 (5 bases). This CDR3 is built from 15 residues. Germline V CDR1 and CDR2: MNHEY, SMNVEV (reference sequence). V lost 4 bases and J 3 bases, leaving 15 bases between the germline ends. Here the CDR3 reads CASSYSGTVKETQYF. The CDR3 DNA sequence: TGTGCCAGCAGTTATTCGGGAACAGTGAAAGAGACCCAGTACTTC.